One and the same sample provided the 23 T cell receptor beta chains below, sequenced in a study of a mutant IDH1 vaccine in newly diagnosed glioma (dated by TCRdb to about 2021). This specimen's time point label, per the study, means: week 23, last vaccination. A 20-mer mutant IDH1 peptide at 300 micrograms in Montanide made up each vaccine dose, which was injected subcutaneously together with topical imiquimod. Receptor libraries were prepared by the immunoSEQ multiplex PCR assay. As stored in TCRdb, this immuneACCESS dataset retains in-frame rearrangements with V and J assigned. A fraction of the clones does not appear; measured against another copy, unresolved V genes explain less than half of the discrepancy, and the remainder lacks a known reason. In all, the sample holds about 53,000 clones, and roughly 81% of those were seen once. The ten most abundant clones make up about 8.1% of the sample.

No antigen has been identified for these receptors. Sample: PBMCs, taken from a glioma patient whose treatment included an IDH1 peptide vaccine. These receptors were obtained from a middle-aged woman with glioma. Some clones in this sample may be carry-over from other donors' samples.

This chain joins TRBV7-8 and TRBJ1-1; D is uncertain. The CDR3 runs 13 residues. V lost 2 bases and J 4 bases, leaving 8 bases between the germline ends. The germline CDR1 and CDR2 sequences are SGHVS and FQNEAQ. The CDR3 here is CASSLQSRTEAFF. CDR3 sequence (DNA): TGTGCCAGCAGCTTACAAAGCCGCACTGAAGCTTTCTTT.

V and J are TRBV7-6 and TRBJ2-3; D is ambiguous. The V and J ends lost 5 bases and 2 bases respectively, with 23 bases between them. Germline assignment: CDR1 SGHVS and CDR2 FNYEAQ. The CDR3 loop spans 18 amino acids. In DNA, the CDR3 is TGTGCCAGCAGCCCCCGAAGCTCAGCGTCCGCAGCCACAGATACGCAGTATTTT. Translation: CASSPRSSASAATDTQYF.

The chain recombines TRBV6-1 with TRBJ1-2, with 9 bases identical to TRBD1. CDR3 size: 14 residues. V shed 2 bases, J shed 9 bases, and the junction held 7 bases outside the gene matches. Germline V gene lookup returns CDR1 MNHNS and CDR2 SASEGT. Here the CDR3 reads CASSETRTGARYTF. The CDR3, as DNA: TGTGCCAGCAGTGAAACCCGGACAGGGGCCCGCTACACCTTC.

The rearrangement uses TRBV11-2 and TRBJ2-7; a possible D gene is TRBD1 (6 bases). Germline V gives CDR1 SGHAT, CDR2 FQNNGV. There are 12 residues in the CDR3. The V end was cut by 8 bases, the J end by 2 bases, with 10 bases between. Here the CDR3 reads CASGQPAYEQYF. As DNA, the CDR3 is TGTGCCAGCGGACAGCCGGCCTACGAGCAGTACTTC.

This clone was counted once. This sequence joins TRBV12-5 and TRBJ1-2, with TRBD1 matching 7 bases. Germline assignment: CDR1 LGHNT and CDR2 FRNRAP. The CDR3 length is 15 residues. The ends lost 6 bases at V and 1 base at J; junction bases unmatched: 8. The CDR3 DNA reads TGTGCTAGTGGCAGGTTGACAGGGTTTAACTATGGCTACACCTTC. Its translation is CASGRLTGFNYGYTF.

The chain combines TRBV5-4 with TRBJ1-2, with TRBD1 as a possible D gene (5 bases). Germline V lookup: CDR1 SGHNT, CDR2 YYREEE (reference sequence). The CDR3 loop spans 18 amino acids. The V end lost 0 bases, the J end lost 3 bases, and 21 bases lay between the germline ends. The CDR3 reads CASSLASGGGAEHYGYTF. CDR3 DNA sequence: TGTGCCAGCAGCTTGGCGTCTGGGGGGGGAGCCGAACACTATGGCTACACCTTC.

In its sample, this clone was seen once. The chain uses TRBV7-2 and TRBJ1-1; D gene ambiguous. Germline V gene data show CDR1 as SGHTA and CDR2 as FQGNSA. Trimming cost V 4 bases and J 4 bases, with 13 bases left between them. This CDR3 contains 14 residues. DNA of the CDR3: TGTGCCAGCAGCTCCCTCCGGGATGGCACTGAAGCTTTCTTT. Translation: CASSSLRDGTEAFF.

The chain recombines TRBV14 with TRBJ2-3; 9 bases match TRBD2. This CDR3 spans 17 amino acids. The V and J ends lost 5 bases and 6 bases, in that order; junction bases with no gene match: 15. Germline V gene lookup returns CDR1 SGHDN and CDR2 FVKESK. In nucleotides, the CDR3 is TGTGCCAGCAGCTCCCTGACTAGCGGAGACGCCGGGGATACGCAGTATTTT. Translation gives CASSSLTSGDAGDTQYF.

The chain employs TRBV13 and TRBJ2-4, with D hard to call. The germline gives CDR1 PRHDT, CDR2 FYEKMQ (reference sequence). The CDR3 contains 14 residues. The V end was cut by 5 bases, the J end by 0 bases, with 8 bases between. CDR3 region: CASSERLAKNIQYF. CDR3 in DNA: TGTGCCAGCAGCGAGAGATTAGCCAAAAACATTCAGTACTTC.

This clone was seen more than once but under ten times. The gene calls are TRBV29-1 and TRBJ1-2, with 9 bases fitting TRBD1. Trimming cost V 6 bases and J 4 bases; bases outside gene matches: 3. The CDR3 runs 12 residues. From germline, CDR1 is SQVTM and CDR2 ANQGSEA. CDR3: CSVGQGSYGYTF. In DNA, the CDR3 is TGCAGCGTAGGACAGGGGAGCTATGGCTACACCTTC.

The chain uses TRBV4-3 and TRBJ1-6, with D unresolved. CDR1 and CDR2 from the germline V gene are LGHNA and YSLEER. Trimming pared 0 bases from V and 7 bases from J, leaving 10 bases between. The CDR3 has 15 amino acids. This CDR3 reads CASSQDLPGNSPLHF. The CDR3 region has the DNA TGCGCCAGCAGCCAAGATCTGCCGGGGAATTCACCCCTCCACTTT.

The CDR3 DNA reads as TGTGCCAGCAGTGGTACGAACAGATCTAGCACAGATACGCAGTATTTT. It translates to CASSGTNRSSTDTQYF. The chain recombines TRBV27 with TRBJ2-3; no firm D call. The V and J ends lost 5 bases and 0 bases respectively, with 15 bases between them. From germline, CDR1 is MNHEY and CDR2 SMNVEV (reference sequence). The CDR3 loop spans 16 amino acids.

The chain uses TRBV19 and TRBJ2-3, with D maybe TRBD2 (6 bases). Germline loops: CDR1 LNHDA, CDR2 SQIVND (reference sequence). The length of the CDR3 is 14 residues. V was trimmed by 6 bases and J by 2 bases, leaving 12 bases between them. The CDR3 nucleotides read TGTGCCAGTAGCGCGGGACTCAACACAGATACGCAGTATTTT. Translation gives CASSAGLNTDTQYF.

The V call is TRBV28, the J call TRBJ2-7; TRBD2 is a possible D gene (6 bases). Germline V gives CDR1 MDHEN, CDR2 SYDVKM. Trimming removed 5 bases at V and 3 bases at J, with 14 bases between. The CDR3 runs to 14 residues. The DNA of the CDR3 is TGTGCCAGCAGTCGGCCGGGACTGCACTACGAGCAGTACTTC. It is translated as CASSRPGLHYEQYF.

The chain combines TRBV7-2 with TRBJ2-7, with 7 bases identical to TRBD2. Looked up from germline, CDR1 is SGHTA and CDR2 is FQGNSA. Losses at the gene ends were 5 bases for V and 0 bases for J; bases not matched to a gene: 16. The CDR3 is 18 amino acids. The CDR3 protein is CASSPKPGEGPLSYEQYF. CDR3 nucleotides: TGTGCCAGCAGCCCCAAACCGGGGGAGGGGCCACTCTCCTACGAGCAGTACTTC.

The V call is TRBV5-1, the J call TRBJ1-4; D gene ambiguous. This CDR3 is 15 amino acids long. The germline V gene encodes CDR1 SGHRS and CDR2 YFSETQ. Between the trimmed V and J ends, which lost 3 bases and 8 bases, there was a span of 17 bases. The CDR3 is CASSYLRGLREKLFF. For the CDR3, the DNA is TGCGCCAGCAGCTACCTCAGAGGTCTTAGGGAAAAACTGTTTTTT.

The V gene is TRBV2, the J gene TRBJ2-7; TRBD2 matches at 8 bases. CDR1 is SNHLY and CDR2 is FYNNEI in the germline V gene. V shed 3 bases and J 1 base; nucleotides not matched to a gene: 5. The CDR3 contains 15 residues. DNA for the CDR3: TGTGCCAGCAGTGACGGGAGGGGGAGGTCCTACGAGCAGTACTTC. This encodes CASSDGRGRSYEQYF.

This chain's CDR3 is CASSFPGFSPLHF. The CDR3 nucleotides read TGTGCCAGCAGCTTCCCAGGTTTTTCACCCCTCCACTTT. This chain links TRBV5-6 with TRBJ1-6; D unclear. CDR3 size: 13 residues. In germline, CDR1 is SGHDT, CDR2 YYEEEE. Deletions cut 2 bases from V and 9 bases from J, with 9 bases between.

V is TRBV27 and J is TRBJ2-7; TRBD2 agrees at 7 bases. Per the germline V gene, CDR1 is MNHEY and CDR2 is SMNVEV (reference sequence). CDR3 length: 13 residues. V dropped 6 bases and J dropped 4; count of bases not matched to a gene: 6. The CDR3 coding sequence is TGTGCCAGCAGCCCGGGAGGAGCATACGAGCAGTACTTC. Its protein product is CASSPGGAYEQYF.

This clone was observed a handful of times. The chain employs TRBV9 and TRBJ1-1; D remains unclear. This CDR3 comprises 13 residues. Germline V gives CDR1 SGDLS, CDR2 YYNGEE. The V end was cut by 1 base, the J end by 2 bases, with 6 bases between. The CDR3 bases are TGTGCCAGCAGCGTACAGGCTAACACTGAAGCTTTCTTT. It encodes CASSVQANTEAFF.

The CDR3, as DNA: TGTGCCAGCAGGAGCAGGACAGGAAACTACAATGAGCAGTTCTTC. Its translation is CASRSRTGNYNEQFF. The chain couples TRBV6-6 to TRBJ2-1; 7 bases map to TRBD1. The CDR3 loop spans 15 amino acids. J was trimmed by 3 bases and V by 6 bases; bases with no gene match: 8. CDR1 and CDR2 (germline): MNHNY, SVGAGI (reference sequence).

This chain uses TRBV5-6 with TRBJ2-7, with unresolved D. The V gene lost 4 bases and the J gene lost 0 bases, with 17 bases spanning the gap. The CDR3 has 16 amino acids. The V gene's germline CDR1 is SGHDT and CDR2 YYEEEE. The CDR3 DNA sequence: TGTGCCAGCAGCCCCAGTAGGGTCGAGAGCTCCTACGAGCAGTACTTC. It is translated as CASSPSRVESSYEQYF.

V usage is TRBV29-1 and J usage is TRBJ2-7; D remains ambiguous. Trimming pared 1 base from V and 0 bases from J, leaving 7 bases between. From germline, CDR1 is SQVTM and CDR2 ANQGSEA. The CDR3 runs to 13 residues. CDR3 sequence: CSVEGKASYEQYF. CDR3 sequence (DNA): TGCAGCGTTGAAGGAAAGGCCTCCTACGAGCAGTACTTC.